This TCR beta chain derives from a study of T cells in tumors after PD-1 blockade. Turning to the study itself: Some patients also took daily vismodegib 150 mg during anti-PD-1 treatment. Mean per blood sample: some 100,000 templates (about 24,000-280,000), around 35,000 unique clonotypes.

There are a few counts of this clone. Antigen unknown. Findings and caveats of the study: Some novel exhausted tumor clones appeared in pre-treatment blood, suggesting peripheral recruitment.

V lost 11 bases and J lost 5; bases outside the gene matches: 9. CDR3 length equals 13 residues. Germline assignment: CDR1 MNHEY and CDR2 SVGAGI. The repertoire was sequenced with immunoSEQ multiplex PCR; TCRdb's copy has only in-frame clones and lacks some. Altogether approximately 47,000 clones are present, approximately 80% being singletons, with the ten largest covering 8.7%. The origin of this receptor is a human donor with advanced basal cell or squamous cell carcinoma (not recorded which). V gene TRBV6-5 combines with J gene TRBJ2-1, with 7 bases fitting TRBD2. The sequences come from PBMCs, collected before anti-PD-1 therapy. The CDR3 spells CASREGRNNEQFF. The CDR3 DNA sequence: TGTGCCTCAAGGGAGGGTCGTAACAATGAGCAGTTCTTC.